This T cell receptor (beta chain) appears in the sequencing data of a study of regulatory T cells in long-lasting Graves disease (dated by TCRdb to the early 2020s). With regard to the full study: Persistent Graves' disease was defined as antithyroid drug treatment for over 5 years with persistently positive TSH receptor autoantibodies. Antithyroid drugs had been taken for about 9.7 years on average by persistent Graves' disease patients in the clinical cohort. Persistent Graves' disease patients were compared with newly diagnosed Graves' disease patients by peripheral blood TCR sequencing and RNA sequencing. A total of about 33 samples underwent TCR sequencing, from about 13 patients with persistent Graves' disease and 20 or so patients with newly diagnosed Graves' disease. The study was registered as a clinical trial and conducted in China.

Broader findings and caveats from the paper: The authors acknowledged the small sample size as a limitation that may reduce accuracy. Sequencing and analysis were limited to the TCR beta chain. Persistent Graves' disease patients showed lower TCR Shannon entropy and fewer highly expanded clones than newly diagnosed patients, suggesting clonal expansion. A larger number of public clonotypes was shared among persistent patients (about 2,700) than among newly diagnosed patients (roughly 930). Persistent disease showed preferential use of TRBV28, TRBJ1-2 and TRBJ2-5, whereas newly diagnosed disease favored TRBV20-1 and TRBJ2-1. Only peripheral blood was studied, because thyroid tissue, the primary lesion, was inaccessible.

The junction shows trimming of 7 bases on V and 0 bases on J, plus 13 bases between the germline ends. For CDR1 and CDR2, the germline V gene lists MNHNS and SASEGT. The cysteine opens and the phenylalanine closes a CDR3 of 14 amino acids. This entry keeps only the CDR3 DNA: 42 bases, framed from base 1. The label giving this sample's time point can be read as: persistent/refractory GD, antithyroid drugs over 5 years with positive TRAb. For both TCR sequencing and RNA sequencing, RNA was extracted from PBMCs in TRIzol. The diagnosis of Graves' disease was made according to American Thyroid Association guidelines. Patients for the study were recruited at an endocrinology department in Xi'an, China. Each patient gave approximately 9 milliliters of peripheral blood, collected in an EDTA anticoagulant tube. PBMCs were isolated by Ficoll Paque Plus density gradient separation without further T cell sorting. An Agilent 2100 Bioanalyzer and agarose gel were used to assess RNA quality, and a NanoDrop 2000 was used to measure RNA concentration.

The method was multiplex PCR. The sequencing machine was an Illumina HiSeq 4000. To build TCR beta libraries, CDR3 regions were amplified by Arm-PCR using iRepertoire HTBI primers. Gel purification was performed on PCR products prior to sequencing. The source study handled its data this way. Across samples, around 62 TRBV and 13 to 15 TRBJ segments were identified and used for gene usage analysis of CDR3 amino acid clonotypes. Filtered high-quality paired reads were merged into contigs using COPE and FqMerger. BLAST was used to align contigs to IMGT TRBV, TRBD and TRBJ reference genes, and CDR3 was defined according to IMGT. Any clonotype with a frequency above 0.1% was counted as a highly expanded clone. Shannon entropy served as the measure of repertoire diversity, while the Gini coefficient captured V-J evenness. A clonotype was considered public if more than one individual shared it. Using fastp at Q25 and MiXCR, TCRdb reprocessed the public reads and kept productive beta chains. CDR3 protein duplicates are merged, each entry listing the most common genes and DNA. These V and J calls are TCRdb output, not the study's own analysis. Present in this sample are 300,000 to 500,000 distinct CDR3 sequences, about 20% of which were seen just once. Of the sample, roughly 20% falls within the top ten clones.

This clonotype has at least ten counts. This receptor's antigen is unknown. Base-call qualities are not available, and no considerably larger clone is one nucleotide away. The receptor comes from a female donor with Graves disease. The chain was built from TRBV6-1 and TRBJ2-7, with the D gene call left open. The input for sequencing was peripheral blood mononuclear cells (PBMCs), taken when the disease was refractory, from a patient treated with antithyroid drugs. The bases are TGTGCCAGCAAAGAAGCGTGGAGCTCCTACGAGCAGTACTTC. It translates to CASKEAWSSYEQYF.